Listed below are T cell receptor beta chains from one sample, sequenced in a study of cytomegalovirus exposure and HLA in healthy donors. Sequenced by immunoSEQ multiplex PCR; TCRdb stores in-frame clones only, minus some. The sample lists approximately 180,000 clones, about an eighth occurring once. The sequenced material came from PBMCs. Receptor source: a man between 45 and 60 years old in good health and CMV-seropositive. The CDR3 runs from the conserved cysteine through the conserved F or W. A D gene is named only where the DNA matches it firmly. Clone size appears in some rows only: once, few, many, or a class for an expanded clone.

>TRBD1|NA|TRBV7-9|TRBJ1-1
CASSAPDRVNTEAFF
TGTGCCAGCAGCGCTCCGGACAGGGTGAACACTGAAGCTTTCTTT
>NA|NA|TRBV5-1|TRBJ1-4
CASSLDLPGEKLFF
TGCGCCAGCAGCTTGGATTTGCCGGGTGAAAAACTGTTTTTT
>NA|few|TRBV25-1|TRBJ1-1
CASSPTSAGELTEAFF
TGTGCCAGCAGTCCCACTTCAGCGGGGGAATTGACTGAAGCTTTCTTT
>NA|NA|TRBV7-9|TRBJ1-2
CASSLGGAAHNYGYTF
TGTGCCAGCAGCTTGGGGGGGGCCGCGCACAACTATGGCTACACCTTC
>NA|few|TRBV25-1|TRBJ1-1
CASSEGANTEAFF
TGTGCCAGCAGCGAGGGCGCGAACACTGAAGCTTTCTTT
>TRBD2|few|TRBV11-3|TRBJ2-4
CASSLRQTSGGANIQYF
TGTGCCAGCAGCTTAAGACAGACTAGCGGGGGGGCAAACATTCAGTACTTC
>NA|few|TRBV11-2|TRBJ1-1
CASSLGLGPSAEAFF
TGTGCCAGCAGCTTAGGATTGGGGCCCAGCGCTGAAGCTTTCTTT
>NA|few|TRBV7-3|TRBJ2-3
CASSPPAGTQYF
TGTGCCAGCAGCCCACCGGCGGGGACGCAGTATTTT
>TRBD2|few|TRBV6-1|TRBJ2-5
CASSDGIAGRETQYF
TGTGCCAGCAGTGACGGGATAGCGGGGAGGGAGACCCAGTACTTC
>NA|NA|TRBV7-9|TRBJ1-4
CASSVDSTNEKLFF
TGTGCCAGCAGCGTAGACTCAACTAATGAAAAACTGTTTTTT
>NA|NA|TRBV6-1|TRBJ2-2
CASSVAGNTGELFF
TGTGCCAGCAGTGTGGCAGGGAACACCGGGGAGCTGTTTTTT
>TRBD2|few|TRBV25-1|TRBJ2-5
CASSVASGGSQETQYF
TGTGCCAGCAGTGTGGCAAGCGGGGGTTCCCAAGAGACCCAGTACTTC
>TRBD1|few|TRBV30|TRBJ2-7
CAWGQGAIYEQYF
TGTGCCTGGGGACAGGGGGCGATCTACGAGCAGTACTTC
>TRBD1|few|TRBV27|TRBJ1-5
CASSSSAGRQGPQHF
TGTGCCAGCAGTTCCTCGGCAGGGCGACAGGGACCCCAGCATTTT
>TRBD1|NA|TRBV6-1|TRBJ1-2
CASSQARGMGYTF
TGTGCCAGCAGTCAGGCCAGGGGGATGGGCTACACCTTC
>NA|few|TRBV6-1|TRBJ2-7
CASSAPAGPSEQYF
TGTGCCAGCAGCGCACCGGCAGGGCCATCCGAGCAGTACTTC
>NA|few|TRBV7-7|TRBJ2-5
CASSLGVTAGPETQYF
TGTGCTAGCAGCTTAGGGGTGACGGCAGGGCCAGAGACCCAGTACTTC
>TRBD1|NA|TRBV18|TRBJ1-5
CASSPTIAGGGQPQHF
TGTGCCAGCTCACCAACTATAGCAGGGGGTGGTCAGCCCCAGCATTTT
>NA|few|TRBV18|TRBJ2-5
CASSRSGGETQYF
TGTGCCAGCTCACGGTCAGGCGGGGAGACCCAGTACTTC
>NA|few|TRBV19|TRBJ2-7
CASKEGPTYEQYF
TGTGCCTCTAAGGAGGGGCCAACCTACGAGCAGTACTTC
>TRBD1|NA|TRBV27|TRBJ1-4
CASSPVGARGPGTNEKLFF
TGTGCCAGCAGCCCGGTTGGGGCGAGGGGGCCTGGAACTAATGAAAAACTGTTTTTT
>NA|few|TRBV4-3|TRBJ1-1
CASSQVGADEAFF
TGCGCCAGCAGCCAAGTTGGGGCCGATGAAGCTTTCTTT
>NA|few|TRBV28|TRBJ2-2
CASRTTGELFF
TGTGCCAGCAGGACAACCGGGGAGCTGTTTTTT
>NA|NA|TRBV10-2|TRBJ2-5
CASSESTTGRLQEETQYF
TGCGCCAGCAGTGAGTCGACGACCGGCCGGCTCCAGGAAGAGACCCAGTACTTC
>TRBD1|NA|TRBV27|TRBJ2-5
CASSFPFPLGTEDQETQYF
TGTGCCAGCAGTTTTCCCTTCCCTTTGGGGACAGAGGACCAAGAGACCCAGTACTTC
>TRBD1|NA|TRBV10-3|TRBJ1-2
CAISWGTDYGYTF
TGTGCCATCAGCTGGGGGACAGACTATGGCTACACCTTC
>TRBD2|few|TRBV5-1|TRBJ2-7
CASRYDTGGTSYEQYF
TGCGCCAGCAGATATGACACGGGGGGTACCTCCTACGAGCAGTACTTC
>NA|few|TRBV6-1|TRBJ1-2
CASSGGDNYGYTF
TGTGCCAGCAGTGGGGGGGACAACTATGGCTACACCTTC
>NA|few|TRBV19|TRBJ1-1
CASSILAQGSTEAFF
TGTGCCAGTAGTATACTTGCTCAGGGGAGCACTGAAGCTTTCTTT
>TRBD1|many|TRBV9|TRBJ1-5
CASSRGGTGFNQPQHF
TGTGCCAGCAGCCGAGGGGGGACAGGGTTCAATCAGCCCCAGCATTTT
>TRBD1|few|TRBV30|TRBJ1-6
CAWRVGQGMNSPLHF
TGTGCCTGGAGGGTTGGACAGGGAATGAATTCACCCCTCCACTTT
>NA|NA|TRBV2|TRBJ1-4
CASSEGQDPEKLFF
TGTGCCAGCAGTGAAGGCCAGGATCCTGAAAAACTGTTTTTT
>NA|few|TRBV4-3|TRBJ1-2
CASSLVSGGAFGGYTF
TGCGCCAGCAGCCTCGTCAGTGGAGGGGCATTCGGGGGCTACACCTTC